The clone carrying this T cell receptor (beta chain) was seen a single time. The antigen is undetermined. This sample was included in a study of cytomegalovirus exposure and HLA in healthy donors. As for the study in general: Out of approximately 170 million T cells, an earlier analysis found about 120 million unique TCR beta sequences in total. Study-wide results and limits: Reportedly, TCR beta sequences accurately predicted HLA-A and HLA-B alleles in most subjects. Excluded were some V segments that proved indistinguishable, including TRBV6-2 and TRBV6-3. Cytomegalovirus-associated status was assigned to 150 to 200 TCR beta chains.

The CDR3 sequence is 15 residues long. With 60 Vbeta and 13 Jbeta primers, the PCR was carried out. Produced via immunoSEQ multiplex PCR; TCRdb's table is partial and in-frame only. The repertoire includes 200,000 to 300,000 clones, 84% of them detected once, and 1.5% to 2% sits in the top ten. This receptor was obtained from a woman between 40 and 55 years old in good health and CMV-seropositive. The rearrangement uses TRBV21-1 and TRBJ2-2; the D call of TRBD1 is as the table states it, not checked on the DNA. TRBV21-1 is an annotated pseudogene. Specimen: PBMCs. The CDR3 nucleotides read TGTGCCAGCAGCCGGACAGGCCCGAACACCGGGGAGCTGTTTTTT. This gives the protein CASSRTGPNTGELFF.